This T cell receptor (beta chain) was documented in a study of human T cells and chemical hapten exposure. Study in general: Patients, predominantly female, presented with alopecia areata, totalis or universalis. Study-wide results and limits: Unchanged with DPC sensitization were TCRs above 1 in 1000 frequency.

Authors' data handling: A typical sample had 95,000 to 100,000 TCRs, with about 20,000 to 690,600 overall. TCRdb analysed the RACE reads with MiXCR anew, one entry per CDR3 protein. Clone size and V and J calls follow TCRdb, not the original study. The sample lists around 380,000 distinct CDR3 sequences; roughly 5% were seen once. The CDR3 totals 13 residues. The V gene end was trimmed by 5 bases and the J gene end by 4 bases; junction bases not matched to a gene: 0. Germline CDR1 is MNHEY and CDR2 is SVGAGI. As for time point: patch test 1, 2 weeks after DPC sensitization. The treatment denotes: therapeutic diphenylcyclopropenone sensitization with weekly scalp DPC. Donation of samples came from alopecia patients who were 18 to 70 years old and suitable for DPC. With regard to this clonotype: Its antigen remains unidentified.

This specimen consisted of whole blood, obtained in connection with sensitization to the hapten diphenylcyclopropenone (DPC). The chain links TRBV6-5 to TRBJ2-4, with 9 bases lining up with TRBD1. The TCR sequence derives from a woman in her forties or fifties with alopecia areata. Some clones in this sample may be carry-over from other donors' samples. CDR3 DNA sequence: TGTGCCAGCAGTGGGACAGGGAAAAACATTCAGTACTTC. It yields the protein CASSGTGKNIQYF.